Listed below are T cell receptor beta chains from one sample, sequenced in a study of PD-1 blockade in classical Hodgkin lymphoma. Assay: immunoSEQ multiplex PCR; the TCRdb copy retains only in-frame clones and omits some. Here the sample spans about 27,000 clones, roughly 80% being singletons. Sample: CD4+ T cells from blood, taken at baseline. Receptors originate from a human donor with classical Hodgkin lymphoma. Both conserved end residues are part of each CDR3. A D gene is named only where the DNA matches it firmly. Clone size is shown for a subset of rows, as once, few, many or a class of expanded clone.

CDR3nt | CDR3aa | v_gene | abundance | d_gene | j_gene
TGTGCCAGCAGTATAGGACGGGTAGGGACAGTCTACAATGAGCAGTTCTTC | CASSIGRVGTVYNEQFF | TRBV7-2 | NA | TRBD1 | TRBJ2-1
TGTGCCAGCAGGGAGGGGACAGGGAACTACTACGAGCAGTACTTC | CASREGTGNYYEQYF | TRBV2 | NA | TRBD1 | TRBJ2-7
TGTGCCAGCAGTCGGGGACGTACAGGGTCCTATGGCTACACCTTC | CASSRGRTGSYGYTF | TRBV6-1 | NA | NA | TRBJ1-2
TGTGCCAGTAGTATCGGGGGACAATCCTTCTCCTACGAGCAGTACTTC | CASSIGGQSFSYEQYF | TRBV19 | NA | NA | TRBJ2-7
TGTGCCAGCAGCTTGGACAGGGACAGAGAAAAACTGTTTTTT | CASSLDRDREKLFF | TRBV5-8 | NA | TRBD1 | TRBJ1-4
TGTGCCAGCAGCTACGAGAGCGGGGGCGTAGGGACCCAGTACTTC | CASSYESGGVGTQYF | TRBV7-9 | NA | TRBD2 | TRBJ2-5
TGTGCCAGCAGCTTGGGAGGGTCTGGAAACACCATATATTTT | CASSLGGSGNTIYF | TRBV5-8 | NA | NA | TRBJ1-3
TGTGCCAGCATCCATCGGGGACAGGGGGTTGAAAAACTGTTTTTT | CASIHRGQGVEKLFF | TRBV11-2 | NA | TRBD1 | TRBJ1-4
TGTGCCAGCAGCGTAGAGGGAGGGCAGGGCGGCGGCTACACCTTC | CASSVEGGQGGGYTF | TRBV9 | NA | NA | TRBJ1-2
TGTGCCAGCAGTGAATTTAACGGGGGGGGGACAGATACGCAGTATTTT | CASSEFNGGGTDTQYF | TRBV25-1 | NA | TRBD2 | TRBJ2-3
TGTGCCAGCAGTGAATATGAGAGGGGATATGGCTACACCTTC | CASSEYERGYGYTF | TRBV25-1 | NA | NA | TRBJ1-2
TGTGCCATCAGTGAGTCAGGACGGAACCAAGAGACCCAGTACTTC | CAISESGRNQETQYF | TRBV10-3 | once | NA | TRBJ2-5
TGTGCCAGCAGCGACAGGGACAGGGGGACCTACGAGCAGTACTTC | CASSDRDRGTYEQYF | TRBV6-5 | NA | TRBD1 | TRBJ2-7
TGTGCCAGCAGCTTAGGGTTCAGAAGGGTCATCTTT | CASSLGFRRVIF | TRBV7-2 | NA | NA | TRBJ1-1
TGTGCCAGCAGACCAGGGACTAGCGGCACAGATACGCAGTATTTT | CASRPGTSGTDTQYF | TRBV6-5 | NA | TRBD2 | TRBJ2-3
TGCGCCAGCAGCCCAGCCGGGGACAGGGAAATCCAAAAACTGTTTTTT | CASSPAGDREIQKLFF | TRBV5-1 | NA | TRBD1 | TRBJ1-4
TGTGCCAGCAGCCCCTACTGGACAAGTCGAGCAGATACGCAGTATTTT | CASSPYWTSRADTQYF | TRBV4-2 | NA | NA | TRBJ2-3
TGTGCCAGCAGCTACAACTCCGGGATAAGGCCATACAATGAGCAGTTCTTC | CASSYNSGIRPYNEQFF | TRBV7-9 | NA | NA | TRBJ2-1
TGTGCCAGCAGCCCCCCTCTGGCCCCAGCGCGGGACATTCAGTACTTC | CASSPPLAPARDIQYF | TRBV4-2 | NA | NA | TRBJ2-4
TGCGCCAGCACCGACCCCGGGGCGGGGGGCGTTGAGACCCAGTACTTC | CASTDPGAGGVETQYF | TRBV4-1 | NA | TRBD2 | TRBJ2-5
TGTGCCAGCAGCCTTCGGTGGGGTGGTGAAAAACTGTTTTTT | CASSLRWGGEKLFF | TRBV4-2 | NA | NA | TRBJ1-4
TGTGCCAGTAGCCTCAGGGGGACCTGGAATGAAAAACTGTTTTTT | CASSLRGTWNEKLFF | TRBV19 | NA | TRBD1 | TRBJ1-4
TGCGCCAGCAGTGGGGGGGCAGGGACTACAGATACGCAGTATTTT | CASSGGAGTTDTQYF | TRBV10-1 | NA | NA | TRBJ2-3
TGTGCCAGCAGCTTTGACGAGGAAGTCTCCTACGAGCAGTACTTC | CASSFDEEVSYEQYF | TRBV12-1 | NA | NA | TRBJ2-7
TGTGCCAGTCCCAGGACGGGGGTGAACACTGAAGCTTTCTTT | CASPRTGVNTEAFF | TRBV2 | NA | NA | TRBJ1-1
TGTGCCAGCAGGGGACCGCGGGATACGCAGTATTTT | CASRGPRDTQYF | TRBV6-5 | NA | NA | TRBJ2-3
TGTGCCAGTAGTGGGGCAGCGGGGAACACCGGGGAGCTGTTTTTT | CASSGAAGNTGELFF | TRBV19 | few | NA | TRBJ2-2
TGTGCCAGCAGCCAAGATCTAGGCGGGGGGGCCACTGACAATGAGCAGTTCTTC | CASSQDLGGGATDNEQFF | TRBV4-2 | NA | TRBD2 | TRBJ2-1
TGTGCCAGCAGCCGGGGCAGGGACACCCAGCCCCAGCATTTT | CASSRGRDTQPQHF | TRBV5-8 | NA | NA | TRBJ1-5
TGTGCCAGCAGGATTCAGGGGGTGAACACTGAAGCTTTCTTT | CASRIQGVNTEAFF | TRBV7-2 | NA | TRBD1 | TRBJ1-1
TGCGCCAGCAGCCCTAAACAAGGCTCTGGAAACACCATATATTTT | CASSPKQGSGNTIYF | TRBV4-3 | NA | NA | TRBJ1-3
TGCGCCAGCAGCTTTCTTCAGGGGGCTGCGGCCTACGAGCAGTACTTC | CASSFLQGAAAYEQYF | TRBV5-1 | once | TRBD1 | TRBJ2-7
TGTGCCAGCAGCTTGGTAACTCTAGCGGGGGGGCCTGGGGAGACCCAGTACTTC | CASSLVTLAGGPGETQYF | TRBV5-6 | NA | TRBD2 | TRBJ2-5
TGCAGCGCGGGACTAGCGGGGGGGCTCTACGAGCAGTACTTC | CSAGLAGGLYEQYF | TRBV29-1 | NA | TRBD2 | TRBJ2-7